This TCR beta chain was captured in a study of blood T cell repertoires in COVID-19. Assay used: immunoSEQ multiplex PCR; TCRdb lists only in-frame clones, some missing. Here the sample spans hundreds of thousands of clones, roughly 85% being singletons. The V and J ends lost 4 bases and 8 bases, in that order; junction bases with no gene match: 8. The length of the CDR3 is 14 residues. The germline V gene encodes CDR1 SGHTA and CDR2 FQGNSA. What was sequenced was peripheral blood. The chain combines TRBV7-2 with TRBJ1-2; 9 nucleotides match TRBD1. The sequence derives from a man between 45 and 60 years old with COVID-19, enrolled during active disease. The chain's CDR3 is CASSSTGGLGGYTF. The CDR3 nucleotides read TGTGCCAGCAGCTCGACAGGGGGTCTGGGCGGCTACACCTTC.